This T cell receptor (beta chain) was captured in a study of patients and donors after allogeneic stem cell transplantation. V was trimmed by 0 bases and J by 4 bases, leaving 12 bases between them. CDR1 and CDR2 (germline): LGHNA, YSLEER. The CDR3 is made up of 15 amino acids. TCRdb processed the RT-PCR reads anew with MiXCR; each CDR3 protein has one entry. The profile shows approximately 200,000 distinct CDR3 sequences, 41% of them singletons. The clonotype was recovered from a human donor who was either an allogeneic HSCT recipient or a stem cell or donor lymphocyte infusion donor (not recorded which). It is not recorded whose cells these are; they may come from a transplant donor. Sequencing was performed on blood, either unsorted or a sorted T cell fraction (not recorded which). J is TRBJ2-5 and V is TRBV4-3; no clear D gene. The DNA of the CDR3 is TGCGCCAGCAGCCAAGATAGGCGAGGACGAGAGACCCAGTACTTC. Its translation: CASSQDRRGRETQYF.